This T cell receptor (beta chain) was profiled in a study of CD8+ T cells in alopecia areata. The germline V and J ends were trimmed by 3 bases and 3 bases, with 9 bases remaining between them. Germline lookup yields CDR1 MNHEY and CDR2 SMNVEV (reference sequence). The length of the CDR3 is 13 residues. TCR sequencing used cDNA made by reverse transcription of extracted RNA. Assay used: immunoSEQ multiplex PCR; TCRdb lists only in-frame clones, some missing. The table lists 120,000 to 150,000 clones, 62% of them singletons. The sequence was collected from a human donor in good health. The rearrangement uses TRBV27 and TRBJ2-7; D is unclear. Sequencing was performed on CD8+ T cells sorted from blood. CDR3 sequence reads: CASSLRPLYEQYF. The DNA of the CDR3 is TGTGCCAGCAGTTTGAGACCTCTCTACGAGCAGTACTTC.